These 27 T cell receptor beta chains originate from one sample sequenced in a study of blood T cells in healthy people across ages. Sample-barcoded 5' priming and a J-beta primer mix drove a second PCR of about 6 to 12 cycles. MiXCR, run by TCRdb on the 5' RACE reads, gives a single entry per CDR3 protein. The sample records roughly 800,000 distinct CDR3 sequences, around 36% being singletons. Sequenced input: blood. These receptors came from a man aged 18 to 30 in good health.

This clonotype was detected a few times. The genes are TRBV29-1 and TRBJ1-1; D is possibly TRBD1 (6 bases). V was clipped by 8 bases and J by 5 bases, with 18 bases between them. CDR3 length: 13 residues. Germline values: CDR1 SQVTM, CDR2 ANQGSEA. CDR3: CSYSGGAGTEAFF. CDR3 coding DNA: TGCAGCTACTCGGGGGGGGCGGGTACTGAAGCTTTCTTT.

CDR3 nucleotide sequence: TGCGCCAGCAGTGAGTCTCTGGCGGGGCCCGACGGGGAGCAGTACTTC. Translation: CASSESLAGPDGEQYF. The chain is built from TRBV10-1 and TRBJ2-7; a weak D match, TRBD2 (6 bases). With 0 bases removed from V and 7 bases from J, the gap between germline ends came to 19 bases. Germline V gene sequence: CDR1 WNHNN, CDR2 SYGVQD (reference sequence). CDR3 size: 16 residues.

This clonotype is a singleton in its sample. The J gene is TRBJ2-5, the V gene TRBV7-9; D is uncertain. Germline values: CDR1 SEHNR, CDR2 FQNEAQ (reference sequence). The CDR3 runs to 13 residues. V was shortened by 5 bases and J by 4 bases, with 11 bases between the two germline ends. CDR3 sequence: CASSVGNTETQYF. For the CDR3, the DNA is TGTGCCAGCAGCGTAGGGAACACAGAGACCCAGTACTTC.

The rearrangement joins TRBV10-3 to TRBJ1-1; D call uncertain. Trimming cost V 0 bases and J 7 bases, with 9 bases left between them. The germline gives CDR1 ENHRY, CDR2 SYGVKD. The CDR3 covers 13 residues. CDR3 sequence (DNA): TGTGCCATCAGTGAGTCGAATGTTGGTGAAGCTTTCTTT. This encodes CAISESNVGEAFF.

The sample holds a few counts of this clonotype. One junction end does not reproduce the germline sequence, and a read error may be involved. The chain couples TRBV20-1 to TRBJ2-3; 10 bases agree with TRBD1. The germline V gene has CDR1 DFQATT and CDR2 SNEGSKA (reference sequence). This CDR3 is built from 15 residues. Here the CDR3 DNA reads TGCAGTCCTAGGACCGGACAGGGGGGTACAGATACGCAGTATTTT. Translated: CSPRTGQGGTDTQYF.

This chain uses TRBV6-1 with TRBJ2-1; 8 bases align to TRBD2. CDR1 is MNHNS and CDR2 is SASEGT in the germline V gene. The CDR3 runs to 15 residues. V lost 4 bases to trimming and J lost 2 bases; unmatched junction nucleotides: 4. This CDR3 is CASSGLAGTYNEQFF. CDR3 DNA sequence: TGTGCCAGCAGTGGGCTAGCGGGTACCTACAATGAGCAGTTCTTC.

In DNA, the CDR3 is TGTGCCAGCAGCTTGGGCGGACAGGGGGAAGATACGCAGTATTTT. Its protein product is CASSLGGQGEDTQYF. The V call is TRBV5-6, the J call TRBJ2-3; 10 bases line up with TRBD1. V shed 0 bases and J 5 bases; nucleotides not matched to a gene: 3. The CDR3 is 15 residues long. The V gene's germline CDR1 is SGHDT and CDR2 YYEEEE.

The sample holds a few counts of this clonotype. The chain is built from TRBV4-3 and TRBJ1-5; D is uncertain. CDR3 length: 15 amino acids. The V end was cut by 0 bases, the J end by 3 bases, with 9 bases between. The germline V gene has CDR1 LGHNA and CDR2 YSLEER. The CDR3 region has the DNA TGCGCCAGCAGCCAAGATGGCATCTCCAATCAGCCCCAGCATTTT. It is translated as CASSQDGISNQPQHF.

Only a few counts were recorded for this clonotype. The rearrangement uses TRBV5-4 and TRBJ2-6; no definite D call. The V end lost 0 bases, the J end lost 2 bases, and 18 bases lay between the germline ends. The CDR3 totals 19 residues. The germline V gene has CDR1 SGHNT and CDR2 YYREEE (reference sequence). This CDR3 is CASSLESGVIKTGANVLTF. The CDR3 DNA sequence: TGTGCCAGCAGCTTGGAGTCTGGGGTAATAAAAACTGGGGCCAACGTCCTGACTTTC.

This clonotype was counted many times. The chain is built from TRBV20-1 and TRBJ2-7; 10 nucleotides agree with TRBD1. The germline CDR1 and CDR2 sequences are DFQATT and SNEGSKA (reference sequence). The CDR3 extends over 13 amino acids. V lost 3 bases to trimming and J lost 6 bases; unmatched junction nucleotides: 5. CDR3 region: CSASRTGGIEQYF. The CDR3 DNA reads as TGCAGTGCTAGTCGGACAGGGGGTATCGAGCAGTACTTC.

The V call is TRBV12-3 or TRBV12-4, the J call TRBJ1-2, with a tentative D call TRBD1 (6 bases). There are 14 residues in the CDR3. V lost 7 bases, J lost 4 bases, and 16 bases lay in between. CDR3: CASTLGGARYGYTF. The CDR3 DNA reads as TGTGCCAGCACCCTAGGGGGGGCCCGCTATGGCTACACCTTC.

This sequence joins TRBV6-5 and TRBJ1-5; the match to TRBD1 covers 7 bases. This CDR3 region has 14 residues. Trimming took 2 bases from V and 9 from J; bases not matched to a gene: 7. Germline V gene data show CDR1 as MNHEY and CDR2 as SVGAGI. For the CDR3, the DNA is TGTGCCAGCAGTTACGTGCAGGGGGAACGGCCCCAGCATTTT. It specifies CASSYVQGERPQHF.

In this sample, this clonotype turned up a few times. V usage is TRBV7-9 and J usage is TRBJ1-4, with D maybe TRBD1 (6 bases). CDR1 SEHNR and CDR2 FQNEAQ come from the germline V gene (reference sequence). V shed 2 bases and J shed 8 bases, with 15 bases lying between them. The CDR3 covers 15 residues. Written as DNA, the CDR3 is TGTGCCAGCAGCTTAAGCGTCAGGGGAAAGGAAAAACTGTTTTTT. Translated: CASSLSVRGKEKLFF.

The chain links TRBV4-1 to TRBJ1-2, with D tentatively TRBD1 (5 bases). The germline V gene has CDR1 MGHRA and CDR2 YSYEKL. The V end lost 1 base, the J end lost 4 bases, and 10 bases lay between the germline ends. This CDR3 has 14 residues. Written as DNA, the CDR3 is TGCGCCAGCAGCCAAGGTCCAGGGTTCTATGGCTACACCTTC. It translates to CASSQGPGFYGYTF.

V and J are TRBV12-5 and TRBJ1-6; 11 nucleotides match TRBD1. With V trimmed by 0 bases and J by 9 bases, 10 bases remained unmatched. There are 18 residues in the CDR3. From germline, CDR1 is LGHNT and CDR2 FRNRAP. The CDR3 sequence is CASGLVSGGQGEGSPLHF. CDR3 in DNA: TGTGCTAGTGGTTTGGTTTCGGGGGGACAGGGGGAGGGTTCACCCCTCCACTTT.

This clonotype was found many times. The V gene is TRBV20-1, the J gene TRBJ2-1; D is ambiguous. The germline V and J ends were trimmed by 5 bases and 8 bases, with 7 bases remaining between them. This CDR3 spans 10 amino acids. Germline CDR1 reads DFQATT; CDR2 reads SNEGSKA (reference sequence). CDR3 loop: CSAYRDEQFF. In DNA, the CDR3 is TGCAGTGCTTACCGGGATGAGCAGTTCTTC.

The V and J genes are TRBV7-9 and TRBJ2-1; D is perhaps TRBD1 (6 bases). The CDR3 runs 15 residues. Per the germline V gene, CDR1 is SEHNR and CDR2 is FQNEAQ (reference sequence). Trimming took off 5 bases at V and 1 base at J, with 12 bases between the two ends. CDR3 region: CASSKNRESYNEQFF. For the CDR3, the DNA is TGTGCCAGCAGCAAAAACAGGGAATCCTACAATGAGCAGTTCTTC.

The table lists this clonotype with many counts. The chain links TRBV5-1 to TRBJ1-2, with 8 bases fitting TRBD1. Germline-derived CDR1 and CDR2 are SGHRS and YFSETQ. V lost 4 bases and J lost 4; bases outside the gene matches: 9. The CDR3 contains 15 residues. As DNA, the CDR3 is TGCGCCAGCAGCCCCACGACAGGGGTCGTCTATGGCTACACCTTC. Translation gives CASSPTTGVVYGYTF.

The chain employs TRBV5-1 and TRBJ2-5; the D is unclear. The CDR3 consists of 14 residues. From germline, CDR1 is SGHRS and CDR2 YFSETQ. V lost 0 bases and J 2 bases, leaving 8 bases between the germline ends. This CDR3 reads CASSLGADQETQYF. CDR3 nucleotide sequence: TGCGCCAGCAGCTTGGGGGCAGATCAAGAGACCCAGTACTTC.

This clonotype was counted between two and nine times. This rearrangement joins TRBV7-2 to TRBJ2-1, with unresolved D. The germline V gene encodes CDR1 SGHTA and CDR2 FQGNSA. V dropped 3 bases and J dropped 0 bases, with 9 bases sitting between them. The CDR3 has 15 residues. The CDR3 here is CASSLSMGSYNEQFF. The CDR3 DNA is TGTGCCAGCAGCTTGTCAATGGGCTCCTACAATGAGCAGTTCTTC.

The genes are TRBV29-1 and TRBJ1-5; maybe TRBD1 (6 bases). V was cut by 7 bases and J by 4 bases, with 14 bases left in between. The CDR3 consists of 13 residues. Germline loops: CDR1 SQVTM, CDR2 ANQGSEA. The CDR3 region is CSASRGKNQPQHF. The CDR3 bases are TGCAGCGCCTCGAGGGGGAAGAATCAGCCCCAGCATTTT.

The chain joins TRBV7-3 to TRBJ1-6; no firm D call. This CDR3 has 13 amino acids. The V gene's germline CDR1 is SGHTA and CDR2 FQGTGA. V was trimmed by 5 bases and J by 19 bases, leaving 21 bases between them. CDR3 sequence reads: CASSRVRDSPPHF. CDR3 sequence (DNA): TGTGCCAGCAGCCGTGTTAGAGATTCACCCCCACACTTT.

This clonotype was picked up a small number of times. The gene calls are TRBV6-2 or TRBV6-3 and TRBJ2-3; 10 bases align to TRBD2. Trimming removed 8 bases from V and 6 bases from J; junction bases left unmatched: 14. CDR1 is MNHEY and CDR2 is SVGEGT in the germline V gene. The CDR3 covers 16 residues. The CDR3 is CASQTPGTSARDTQYF. Written as DNA, the CDR3 is TGTGCCAGCCAAACGCCCGGGACTAGCGCTCGGGATACGCAGTATTTT.

This chain links TRBV28 with TRBJ2-1; D is perhaps TRBD1 or TRBD2 (5 bases each). Between the trimmed V and J ends, which lost 4 bases and 8 bases, there was a span of 24 bases. This CDR3 contains 17 residues. Germline values: CDR1 MDHEN, CDR2 SYDVKM. The CDR3 reads CASSSYPTGTSYYEQFF. The DNA for the CDR3 is TGTGCCAGCAGTTCCTATCCGACCGGGACCTCTTACTATGAGCAGTTCTTC. The variable domain in full, completed from reference TRBV28 and TRBJ2-1, reads DVKVTQSSRYLVKRTGEKVFLECVQDMDHENMFWYRQDPGLGLRLIYFSYDVKMKEKGDIPEGYSVSREKKERFSLILESASTNQTSMYLCASSSYPTGTSYYEQFFGPGTRLTVL.

This chain joins TRBV9 and TRBJ2-3; a possible D gene is TRBD2 (6 bases). Germline-derived CDR1 and CDR2 are SGDLS and YYNGEE. The CDR3 is 16 residues long. Trimming shortened V by 0 bases and J by 3 bases, and 14 bases separated the two germline ends. CDR3: CASSVDNGGETDTQYF. In DNA, the CDR3 is TGTGCCAGCAGCGTAGACAACGGGGGTGAAACAGATACGCAGTATTTT.

This clonotype has a count of ten or more. The chain uses TRBV5-1 and TRBJ1-1; D gene ambiguous. The CDR3 sequence is 13 residues long. Trimming cost V 0 bases and J 5 bases, with 8 bases left between them. In germline, CDR1 is SGHRS, CDR2 YFSETQ. DNA for the CDR3: TGCGCCAGCAGCTTGGTCGAGGGAACTGAAGCTTTCTTT. Translated, it gives CASSLVEGTEAFF.

This chain links TRBV12-3 or TRBV12-4 with TRBJ1-2, with a tentative D call TRBD1 (6 bases). The CDR3 is 14 residues long. Trimming removed 7 bases from V and 2 bases from J, with 14 bases in between. CDR3 sequence: CASTVMGANYGYTF. Written as DNA, the CDR3 is TGTGCCAGCACCGTCATGGGGGCGAACTATGGCTACACCTTC.